The 23 T cell receptor beta chains given below trace back to one sample, sequenced in a study of blood T cell repertoires in COVID-19. Data came from immunoSEQ multiplex PCR; TCRdb stores just in-frame clones and leaves some out. The table lists approximately 400,000 clones, about 89% of them singletons. Sequenced material: PBMCs or T cells enriched from blood (not recorded which). These receptors originate from a man under 40 who had recovered from COVID-19.

The chain carries TRBV19 and TRBJ2-3; 7 bases agree with TRBD1. The CDR3 runs to 14 residues. The junction had 8 bases not matched to a gene; V was cut back by 5 bases and J by 6 bases. Per germline, CDR1 LNHDA and CDR2 SQIVND (reference sequence). CDR3 sequence (DNA): TGTGCCAGTAGTTTCAACAGGGGCGCGGATACGCAGTATTTT. Protein product: CASSFNRGADTQYF. The variable domain in full, completed from reference TRBV19 and TRBJ2-3, reads DGGITQSPKYLFRKEGQNVTLSCEQNLNHDAMYWYRQDPGQGLRLIYYSQIVNDFQKGDIAEGYSVSREKKESFPLTVTSAQKNPTAFYLCASSFNRGADTQYFGPGTRLTVL.

The genes are TRBV4-1 and TRBJ1-4; D unresolved. Trimming cost V 5 bases and J 9 bases, with 10 bases left between them. The CDR3 totals 12 residues. The germline CDR1 and CDR2 sequences are MGHRA and YSYEKL. The CDR3 reads CASSNRGKKLFF. CDR3 coding DNA: TGCGCCAGCAGCAACCGGGGTAAAAAACTGTTTTTT.

The chain joins TRBV19 to TRBJ2-7; 9 nucleotides align to TRBD1. Per the germline V gene, CDR1 is LNHDA and CDR2 is SQIVND (reference sequence). Trimming cost V 3 bases and J 4 bases; bases outside gene matches: 7. The CDR3 is 15 residues long. The CDR3 spells CASSIGGQGPYEQYF. CDR3 in DNA: TGTGCCAGTAGTATTGGGGGACAGGGACCTTACGAGCAGTACTTC. Full variable domain (outside the CDR3, taken from reference TRBV19 and TRBJ2-7): DGGITQSPKYLFRKEGQNVTLSCEQNLNHDAMYWYRQDPGQGLRLIYYSQIVNDFQKGDIAEGYSVSREKKESFPLTVTSAQKNPTAFYLCASSIGGQGPYEQYFGPGTRLTVT.

The chain combines TRBV29-1 with TRBJ1-2; TRBD1 is a possible D gene (6 bases). The CDR3 is 14 amino acids. Germline CDR1 reads SQVTM; CDR2 reads ANQGSEA. Trimming shortened V by 6 bases and J by 4 bases, and 18 bases separated the two germline ends. The chain's CDR3 is CSVPTGSGGYGYTF. CDR3 DNA sequence: TGCAGCGTCCCGACAGGTTCCGGAGGCTATGGCTACACCTTC.

CDR3 loop: CATSDRVAFF. CDR3 sequence (DNA): TGTGCCACCAGTGATCGGGTAGCTTTCTTT. The chain combines TRBV24-1 with TRBJ1-1; D not resolved. Germline V gene data show CDR1 as KGHDR and CDR2 as SFDVKD. This CDR3 has 10 amino acids. Trimming removed 3 bases from V and 10 bases from J, with 5 bases in between.

This rearrangement joins TRBV6-2 or TRBV6-3 to TRBJ1-5, with TRBD1 matching over 11 bases. This CDR3 comprises 18 residues. CDR1 and CDR2 (germline): MNHEY, SVGEGT. V shed 6 bases, J shed 0 bases, and the junction held 10 bases outside the gene matches. CDR3 sequence (DNA): TGTGCCAGCAGCCCCAACTCCGGACAGGGGGCTAGCAATCAGCCCCAGCATTTT. Translation gives CASSPNSGQGASNQPQHF.

The chain carries TRBV10-1 and TRBJ2-2; 14 bases are a match to TRBD2. After removal of 6 bases from V and 7 bases from J, the junction contained 7 bases not matched to a gene. This CDR3 is 16 amino acids long. Per the germline V gene, CDR1 is WNHNN and CDR2 is SYGVQD (reference sequence). The CDR3 region is CASRREGTSGGGELFF. The CDR3 bases are TGCGCCAGCAGACGAGAAGGGACTAGCGGGGGCGGGGAGCTGTTTTTT.

The genes are TRBV9 and TRBJ1-4, with TRBD1 matching 10 bases. The germline V gene encodes CDR1 SGDLS and CDR2 YYNGEE. Trimming took 7 bases from V and 8 from J; bases not matched to a gene: 8. The CDR3 is made up of 14 amino acids. The CDR3 DNA follows: TGTGCCAGCGCCTCGGGACAGGGGAAAGAAAAACTGTTTTTT. Translated: CASASGQGKEKLFF.

The rearrangement links TRBV29-1 to TRBJ2-7; D remains ambiguous. The V end lost 1 base, the J end lost 2 bases, and 9 bases lay between the germline ends. Germline V CDR1 and CDR2: SQVTM, ANQGSEA. The CDR3 spans 13 residues. CDR3 protein: CSVEGGDPYEQYF. The CDR3 bases are TGCAGCGTTGAAGGCGGAGATCCCTACGAGCAGTACTTC.

This chain uses TRBV7-2 with TRBJ2-4; a weak D match, TRBD1 (5 bases). Germline CDR1 SGHTA, CDR2 FQGNSA. The CDR3 length is 14 residues. With 3 bases removed from V and 7 bases from J, the gap between germline ends came to 13 bases. CDR3 residues: CASSFYGAENIQYF. Written as DNA, the CDR3 is TGTGCCAGCAGCTTCTATGGGGCTGAGAACATTCAGTACTTC.

The CDR3, as DNA: TGTGCCAGCAGCGTAGACTGGGGCGACTCCTACGAGCAGTACTTC. Encoded protein: CASSVDWGDSYEQYF. The chain uses TRBV9 and TRBJ2-7, with a weak D call TRBD1 (5 bases). The CDR3 is 15 residues long. The V gene's germline CDR1 is SGDLS and CDR2 YYNGEE. Between the trimmed V and J ends, which lost 0 bases and 0 bases, there was a span of 10 bases.

V is TRBV7-3 and J is TRBJ2-3; TRBD1 agrees at 9 bases. With 9 bases clipped from V and 4 bases from J, the junction kept 14 bases outside the gene matches. The germline CDR1 and CDR2 sequences are SGHTA and FQGTGA. The CDR3 sequence is 16 residues long. The CDR3 reads CARFSRPGQGPDTQYF. DNA of the CDR3: TGTGCCAGATTCTCCCGTCCGGGACAGGGCCCAGATACGCAGTATTTT.

The J gene is TRBJ2-7, the V gene TRBV7-9, with a tentative D call TRBD1 (5 bases). The CDR3 covers 14 residues. With 2 bases removed from V and 5 bases from J, the gap between germline ends came to 13 bases. Looked up from germline, CDR1 is SEHNR and CDR2 is FQNEAQ (reference sequence). CDR3 sequence (DNA): TGTGCCAGCAGCTTATCGGCCAGGGTCAACGAGCAGTACTTC. Amino acids: CASSLSARVNEQYF.

In its sample, this clone was seen a few times. This chain links TRBV11-2 with TRBJ2-7; D possibly corresponds to TRBD1 (5 bases). The CDR3 runs 13 residues. Trimming left V 5 bases short and J 1 base short, with 9 bases between. Germline V gene sequence: CDR1 SGHAT, CDR2 FQNNGV. CDR3 DNA: TGTGCCAGCAGCCTCAGGGTTTCCTACGAGCAGTACTTC. As protein: CASSLRVSYEQYF.

The table lists this clone with a few counts. The CDR3: CASARVVGNTIYF. Here the CDR3 DNA reads TGTGCCAGTGCGAGGGTTGTCGGAAACACCATATATTTT. V gene TRBV19 combines with J gene TRBJ1-3; D is unresolved. Deletions cut 8 bases from V and 4 bases from J, with 12 bases between. From germline, CDR1 is LNHDA and CDR2 SQIVND (reference sequence). This CDR3 region has 13 residues.

This clone was found once. The chain recombines TRBV7-2 with TRBJ2-5; weak D call: TRBD1 (5 bases). V gave up 5 bases and J gave up 1 base, with 14 bases separating them. This CDR3 has 15 residues. Germline assignment: CDR1 SGHTA and CDR2 FQGNSA. The DNA of the CDR3 is TGTGCCAGCAGCCCGCCTCAGGGCGGCCAAGAGACCCAGTACTTC. Protein: CASSPPQGGQETQYF.

V and J are TRBV5-4 and TRBJ1-1; TRBD1 matches at 8 bases. Germline CDR1 SGHNT, CDR2 YYREEE (reference sequence). Trimming took 4 bases from V and 3 from J; bases not matched to a gene: 11. This CDR3 has 16 amino acids. The CDR3 loop is CASSPGQGRGDTEAFF. In nucleotides, the CDR3 is TGTGCCAGCAGCCCCGGACAGGGCAGGGGGGACACTGAAGCTTTCTTT.

The chain carries TRBV2 and TRBJ2-1; 7 bases fit TRBD1. There are 15 residues in the CDR3. Germline V gene sequence: CDR1 SNHLY, CDR2 FYNNEI. Trimming cost V 2 bases and J 10 bases; bases outside gene matches: 11. CDR3 sequence reads: CASSESRTGVEEQFF. The CDR3 nucleotides are TGTGCCAGCAGTGAATCCCGAACAGGGGTAGAAGAGCAGTTCTTC.

Here the CDR3 reads CASSLGGYSTDTQYF. The CDR3 DNA reads TGTGCCAGCAGCTTAGGGGGCTACAGCACAGATACGCAGTATTTT. V is TRBV7-9 and J is TRBJ2-3; TRBD1 might be the D (5 bases). V was cut by 1 base and J by 0 bases, with 8 bases left in between. Germline assignment: CDR1 SEHNR and CDR2 FQNEAQ (reference sequence). The CDR3 runs 15 residues. Full variable domain (rest looked up from reference TRBV7-9 and TRBJ2-3): DTGVSQNPRHKITKRGQNVTFRCDPISEHNRLYWYRQTLGQGPEFLTYFQNEAQLEKSRLLSDRFSAERPKGSFSTLEIQRTEQGDSAMYLCASSLGGYSTDTQYFGPGTRLTVL.

The chain employs TRBV5-1 and TRBJ2-5, with TRBD2 matching over 11 bases. The CDR3 is 16 amino acids. Germline V gene lookup returns CDR1 SGHRS and CDR2 YFSETQ. After removal of 5 bases from V and 5 bases from J, the junction contained 11 bases not matched to a gene. The CDR3, as DNA: TGCGCCAGCAGTCTCAATAGCGGGGGGGCCGGGGAGACCCAGTACTTC. It is translated as CASSLNSGGAGETQYF. The full variable domain, in which reference TRBV5-1 and TRBJ2-5 provide the parts outside the CDR3, is KAGVTQTPRYLIKTRGQQVTLSCSPISGHRSVSWYQQTPGQGLQFLFEYFSETQRNKGNFPGRFSGRQFSNSRSEMNVSTLELGDSALYLCASSLNSGGAGETQYFGPGTRLLVL.

The chain joins TRBV13 to TRBJ1-6; possibly TRBD1 for D (5 bases). CDR3 length equals 17 residues. V shed 4 bases and J shed 4 bases, with 17 bases lying between them. CDR1 PRHDT and CDR2 FYEKMQ come from the germline V gene (reference sequence). DNA of the CDR3: TGTGCCAGCAGCTCGACCATGGAAAGGGGATATAATTCACCCCTCCACTTT. Translating gives CASSSTMERGYNSPLHF.

V is TRBV7-8 and J is TRBJ1-1; 9 bases line up with TRBD1. This CDR3 has 17 amino acids. Germline values: CDR1 SGHVS, CDR2 FQNEAQ. The V and J ends lost 5 bases and 1 base, in that order; junction bases with no gene match: 11. CDR3 amino acids: CASSRYRGRSANTEAFF. CDR3 DNA sequence: TGTGCCAGCAGCAGATACAGGGGGCGTTCGGCGAACACTGAAGCTTTCTTT.

The chain combines TRBV7-9 with TRBJ2-2, with a weak D call TRBD1 (7 bases). Germline V lookup: CDR1 SEHNR, CDR2 FQNEAQ (reference sequence). The CDR3 totals 18 residues. Trimming left V 5 bases short and J 4 bases short, with 23 bases between. In DNA, the CDR3 is TGTGCCAGCAGCCTAGGCCCACCACGACAGGGAGGCACCGGGGAGCTGTTTTTT. Encoded protein: CASSLGPPRQGGTGELFF.